Below are 27 T cell receptor beta chains sequenced from a single sample in a study of cytomegalovirus exposure and HLA in healthy donors. Primers: 60 Vbeta forward and 13 Jbeta reverse. Assay: immunoSEQ multiplex PCR; the TCRdb copy retains only in-frame clones and omits some. Its table records 20,000 or so clones. The material sequenced was PBMCs. All receptors derive from a man aged 60 to 69 in good health and CMV-seropositive.

The chain is built from TRBV7-9 and TRBJ2-3; 9 bases agree with TRBD2. With 3 bases clipped from V and 5 bases from J, the junction kept 9 bases outside the gene matches. Germline loops: CDR1 SEHNR, CDR2 FQNEAQ (reference sequence). The length of the CDR3 is 16 residues. The CDR3 spells CASSLYLAGRRDTQYF. CDR3 bases: TGTGCCAGCAGCTTGTACCTAGCGGGGCGGAGAGATACGCAGTATTTT.

The chain couples TRBV5-4 to TRBJ1-5; D remains unclear. This CDR3 has 15 residues. Germline assignment: CDR1 SGHNT and CDR2 YYREEE (reference sequence). Trimming pared 0 bases from V and 1 base from J, leaving 8 bases between. The CDR3 protein is CASSLEPGSNQPQHF. CDR3 sequence (DNA): TGTGCCAGCAGCTTGGAACCGGGGAGCAATCAGCCCCAGCATTTT.

The chain has TRBV6-5 and TRBJ2-1, with 7 bases matching TRBD1. With V trimmed by 6 bases and J by 5 bases, 10 bases remained unmatched. The CDR3 length is 15 residues. Per germline, CDR1 MNHEY and CDR2 SVGAGI. The CDR3 here is CASSSNRGADNEQFF. CDR3 nucleotides: TGTGCCAGCAGCTCGAACAGGGGAGCCGACAATGAGCAGTTCTTC.

This chain links TRBV19 with TRBJ1-1; 7 nucleotides line up with TRBD1. Germline V gene data show CDR1 as LNHDA and CDR2 as SQIVND (reference sequence). The CDR3 totals 16 residues. J was trimmed by 1 base and V by 3 bases; bases with no gene match: 8. CDR3 in DNA: TGTGCCAGTAGTATTAGACAGGGAAGGGGGAACACTGAAGCTTTCTTT. It is translated as CASSIRQGRGNTEAFF.

The chain combines TRBV4-1 with TRBJ1-5, with a tentative D call TRBD1 (5 bases). In germline, CDR1 is MGHRA, CDR2 YSYEKL. The V gene lost 3 bases and the J gene lost 5 bases, with 20 bases spanning the gap. The CDR3 runs to 17 residues. The CDR3, as DNA: TGCGCCAGCAGCCATCTCTTCCGCGGGAGAGGGGATCAGCCCCAGCATTTT. Its translation is CASSHLFRGRGDQPQHF.

The chain recombines TRBV7-8 with TRBJ2-7; D not resolved. The CDR3 runs 13 residues. V was cut by 3 bases and J by 9 bases, with 15 bases left in between. Germline V gene data show CDR1 as SGHVS and CDR2 as FQNEAQ. The CDR3 bases are TGTGCCAGCAGCTTCCGTCGCGGAGTCGGGCAGTACTTC. Amino acid sequence: CASSFRRGVGQYF.

The V gene is TRBV11-2, the J gene TRBJ2-1, with 8 bases lining up with TRBD2. V was clipped by 5 bases and J by 5 bases; unmatched bases: 8. This CDR3 spans 15 amino acids. CDR1 SGHAT and CDR2 FQNNGV come from the germline V gene. The CDR3 nucleotides are TGTGCCAGCAGCACGGGACTAGAGGAGGACAATGAGCAGTTCTTC. It is translated as CASSTGLEEDNEQFF.

This chain connects TRBV6-6 to TRBJ1-1; 9 positions match TRBD1. V shed 8 bases, J shed 11 bases, and the junction held 9 bases outside the gene matches. This CDR3 has 12 amino acids. In germline, CDR1 is MNHNY, CDR2 SVGAGI (reference sequence). This chain's CDR3 is CASSPGGQGAFF. CDR3 nucleotide sequence: TGTGCCAGCTCCCCAGGGGGACAGGGTGCTTTCTTT.

Considering frequency, this clone is medium-sized. V gene TRBV5-1 combines with J gene TRBJ1-1; D is uncertain. The CDR3 length is 14 residues. With 1 base removed from V and 0 bases from J, the gap between germline ends came to 7 bases. Looked up from germline, CDR1 is SGHRS and CDR2 is YFSETQ. CDR3 sequence reads: CASSLSLMNTEAFF. DNA of the CDR3: TGCGCCAGCAGCTTGTCTCTTATGAACACTGAAGCTTTCTTT.

The chain recombines TRBV5-6 with TRBJ2-7; 9 nucleotides match TRBD1. CDR1 is SGHDT and CDR2 is YYEEEE in the germline V gene. V was pared by 1 base and J by 0 bases, with 2 bases of the junction left unmatched. CDR3 size: 15 residues. The CDR3 sequence is CASSLWDRVSYEQYF. The CDR3 DNA is TGTGCCAGCAGCTTGTGGGACAGGGTCTCCTACGAGCAGTACTTC.

In DNA, the CDR3 is TGCGCCAGCAGCTACGACAGGGACAATCAGCCCCAGCATTTT. This translates into CASSYDRDNQPQHF. The rearrangement uses TRBV5-1 and TRBJ1-5; TRBD1 matches at 7 bases. Germline loops: CDR1 SGHRS, CDR2 YFSETQ. This CDR3 region has 14 residues. V lost 3 bases to trimming and J lost 3 bases; unmatched junction nucleotides: 3.

This chain links TRBV27 with TRBJ2-2; D possibly corresponds to TRBD1 (5 bases). CDR1 and CDR2 from the germline V gene are MNHEY and SMNVEV (reference sequence). Trimming pared 6 bases from V and 2 bases from J, leaving 13 bases between. There are 15 residues in the CDR3. CDR3 in amino acids: CASRSTGLNTGELFF. For the CDR3, the DNA is TGTGCCAGCAGAAGTACAGGCTTAAACACCGGGGAGCTGTTTTTT.

This rearrangement joins TRBV25-1 to TRBJ2-7, with 7 bases identical to TRBD2. The germline gives CDR1 MGHDK, CDR2 SYGVNS. The CDR3 spans 14 residues. V lost 1 base and J lost 6; bases outside the gene matches: 6. CDR3 DNA: TGTGCCAGCAGTGAATTCGCGGGAGAGGGCGAGCAGTACTTC. It yields the protein CASSEFAGEGEQYF.

The CDR3 coding sequence is TGTGCCACCAGCCGTGGCCAGCAGGGGGCAAACGAGCAGTACTTC. This sequence encodes CATSRGQQGANEQYF. The chain employs TRBV15 and TRBJ2-7, with 8 bases identical to TRBD1. Germline CDR1 reads LNHNV; CDR2 reads YYDKDF (reference sequence). J lost 5 bases, V lost 5 bases, and 11 bases had no gene match. This CDR3 has 15 amino acids.

V usage is TRBV4-1 and J usage is TRBJ2-3; TRBD2 aligns across 10 bases. V was pared by 6 bases and J by 5 bases, with 5 bases of the junction left unmatched. The V gene's germline CDR1 is MGHRA and CDR2 YSYEKL. The CDR3 totals 14 residues. This CDR3 reads CASSQREGQDTQYF. In nucleotides, the CDR3 is TGCGCCAGCAGTCAGCGGGAGGGCCAAGATACGCAGTATTTT.

The V and J genes are TRBV5-1 and TRBJ2-5; TRBD2 aligns across 9 bases. CDR1 is SGHRS and CDR2 is YFSETQ in the germline V gene. Trimming took 0 bases from V and 2 from J; bases not matched to a gene: 8. The CDR3 spans 17 residues. The CDR3 sequence: CASSLGLGLAGQETQYF. CDR3 in DNA: TGCGCCAGCAGCTTGGGATTGGGTCTAGCGGGACAAGAGACCCAGTACTTC. The full variable domain, completed using reference TRBV5-1 and TRBJ2-5, is KAGVTQTPRYLIKTRGQQVTLSCSPISGHRSVSWYQQTPGQGLQFLFEYFSETQRNKGNFPGRFSGRQFSNSRSEMNVSTLELGDSALYLCASSLGLGLAGQETQYFGPGTRLLVL.

This chain uses TRBV9 with TRBJ2-1; 9 bases map to TRBD2. V lost 0 bases, J lost 7 bases, and 5 bases stayed unmatched. CDR3 size: 15 residues. Germline V lookup: CDR1 SGDLS, CDR2 YYNGEE. The CDR3 coding sequence is TGTGCCAGCAGCGTAGGACTAGCGGTGGGGAATGAGCAGTTCTTC. Residues: CASSVGLAVGNEQFF.

The chain uses TRBV6-4 and TRBJ1-1, with TRBD1 matching 9 bases. In germline, CDR1 is MRHNA, CDR2 SNTAGT. Trimming at V came to 6 bases and at J to 2 bases, leaving 4 bases not matched to a gene. This CDR3 comprises 14 residues. In nucleotides, the CDR3 is TGTGCCAGCAGGACAACAGGGGGCAACACTGAAGCTTTCTTT. Amino acids: CASRTTGGNTEAFF.

The chain joins TRBV5-1 to TRBJ2-5; TRBD1 aligns across 7 bases. This CDR3 spans 14 amino acids. Trimming took 2 bases from V and 4 from J; bases not matched to a gene: 5. Germline V CDR1 and CDR2: SGHRS, YFSETQ. The CDR3 reads CASSFIGGSETQYF. The CDR3 nucleotides read TGCGCCAGCAGCTTTATAGGGGGCTCAGAGACCCAGTACTTC.

The chain links TRBV19 to TRBJ1-4; TRBD1 agrees at 8 bases. With 6 bases clipped from V and 0 bases from J, the junction kept 9 bases outside the gene matches. Germline loops: CDR1 LNHDA, CDR2 SQIVND (reference sequence). CDR3 length: 17 residues. Here the CDR3 reads CASREKTGDTTNEKLFF. The DNA of the CDR3 is TGTGCCAGTAGGGAAAAGACAGGGGACACAACTAATGAAAAACTGTTTTTT.

The chain carries TRBV18 and TRBJ1-2; TRBD1 matches at 10 bases. The CDR3 contains 15 residues. Trimming took 3 bases from V and 3 from J; bases not matched to a gene: 4. Germline CDR1 is KGHSH and CDR2 is LQKENI. CDR3 DNA sequence: TGTGCCAGCTCACCCAACGGACAGGGGGACTATGGCTACACCTTC. Its translation: CASSPNGQGDYGYTF.

The chain employs TRBV6-6 and TRBJ2-7; TRBD1 agrees at 10 bases. Germline CDR1 reads MNHNY; CDR2 reads SVGAGI (reference sequence). Trimming removed 6 bases from V and 3 bases from J; junction bases left unmatched: 8. The CDR3 contains 15 residues. CDR3 nucleotide sequence: TGTGCCAGCAGACCTACCGGGACAGGGGACTACGAGCAGTACTTC. Translated, it gives CASRPTGTGDYEQYF.

The rearrangement uses TRBV29-1 and TRBJ2-7, with TRBD2 as a possible D gene (5 bases). The V end was cut by 7 bases, the J end by 0 bases, with 10 bases between. The germline V gene has CDR1 SQVTM and CDR2 ANQGSEA. This CDR3 spans 12 amino acids. CDR3 residues: CSGRTPSYEQYF. The CDR3 DNA is TGCAGCGGGAGGACGCCCTCCTACGAGCAGTACTTC.

V usage is TRBV30 and J usage is TRBJ1-3, with a possible D match to TRBD1 (6 bases). Germline assignment: CDR1 GTSNPN and CDR2 SVGIG (reference sequence). The CDR3 is 14 amino acids. Trimming left V 0 bases short and J 3 bases short, with 9 bases between. The CDR3: CAWSVLRGGNTIYF. The CDR3 DNA reads as TGTGCCTGGAGTGTACTCAGGGGTGGAAACACCATATATTTT.

This chain connects TRBV6-5 to TRBJ2-7; no clear D. CDR3 length: 13 amino acids. The V end lost 7 bases, the J end lost 1 base, and 11 bases lay between the germline ends. Germline V lookup: CDR1 MNHEY, CDR2 SVGAGI. The CDR3 DNA reads as TGTGCCAGCACCTCCCCCCTGTCCTACGAGCAGTACTTC. As protein: CASTSPLSYEQYF.

The V call is TRBV5-1, the J call TRBJ1-2; perhaps TRBD1 as D (5 bases). Trimming removed 0 bases from V and 6 bases from J, with 9 bases in between. CDR3 length equals 13 residues. Germline CDR1 reads SGHRS; CDR2 reads YFSETQ. CDR3 sequence (DNA): TGCGCCAGCAGCTTGGTGCAGGGTGATGGCTACACCTTC. Amino acid sequence: CASSLVQGDGYTF.

Here the CDR3 DNA reads TGCGCCAGCAGCGCCCTGGGGCTAGCGGGAAGTGGATGGCGAGATACGCAGTATTTT. This gives the protein CASSALGLAGSGWRDTQYF. The genes are TRBV4-1 and TRBJ2-3; 9 positions agree with TRBD2. The V gene end was trimmed by 5 bases and the J gene end by 5 bases; junction bases not matched to a gene: 20. This CDR3 has 19 residues. Germline CDR1 is MGHRA and CDR2 is YSYEKL.